This T cell receptor beta chain originates from a study of technical replicates of blood from a handful of donors. TCRdb's table, derived via immunoSEQ multiplex PCR, lists solely in-frame clones and lacks some. The table lists about 100,000 clones, around 96% of them singletons. Sequencing input: T cells isolated from PBMCs. The sequence came from a human donor in good health.

The DNA of the CDR3 is TGCGCCAGCAGCTGGGGCCTCGGGACACCTACCTACGAGCAGTACTTC. It yields the protein CASSWGLGTPTYEQYF. The chain is built from TRBV5-1 and TRBJ2-7; tentatively, D is TRBD1 (6 bases). CDR3 size: 16 residues. CDR1 and CDR2 from the germline V gene are SGHRS and YFSETQ. The ends were cut back, 3 bases at V and 2 bases at J, with 18 bases in the middle.